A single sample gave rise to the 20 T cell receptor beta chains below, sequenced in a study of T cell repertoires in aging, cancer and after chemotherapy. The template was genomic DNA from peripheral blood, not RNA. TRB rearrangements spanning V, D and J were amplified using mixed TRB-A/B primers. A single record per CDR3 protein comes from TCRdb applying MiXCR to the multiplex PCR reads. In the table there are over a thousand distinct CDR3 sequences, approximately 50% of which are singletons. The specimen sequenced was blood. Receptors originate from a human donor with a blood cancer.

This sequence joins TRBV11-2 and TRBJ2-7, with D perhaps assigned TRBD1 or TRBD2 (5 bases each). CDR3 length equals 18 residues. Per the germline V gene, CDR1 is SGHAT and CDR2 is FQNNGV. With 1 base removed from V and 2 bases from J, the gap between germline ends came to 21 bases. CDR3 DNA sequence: TGTGCCAGCAGCTTAGGCAAGAAGGGACCCCCTCTAACCTACGAGCAGTACTTC. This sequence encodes CASSLGKKGPPLTYEQYF.

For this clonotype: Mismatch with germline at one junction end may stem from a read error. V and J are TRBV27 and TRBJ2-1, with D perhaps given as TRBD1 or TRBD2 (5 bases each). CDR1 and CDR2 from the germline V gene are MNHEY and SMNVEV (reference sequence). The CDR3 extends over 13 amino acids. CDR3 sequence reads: CASSLLRGNEQFF. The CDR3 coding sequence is TGTGCCAGCAGTTTATTGAGGGGCAATGAGCAGTTCTTT.

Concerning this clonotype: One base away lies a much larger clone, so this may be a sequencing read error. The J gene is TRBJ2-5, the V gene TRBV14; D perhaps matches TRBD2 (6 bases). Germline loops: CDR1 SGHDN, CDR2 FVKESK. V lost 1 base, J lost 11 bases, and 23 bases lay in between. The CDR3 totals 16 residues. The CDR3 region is CASSQGAGRIYNEQYF. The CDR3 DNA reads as TGTGCCAGCAGCCAAGGTGCGGGGCGGATCTACAATGAGCAGTACTTC.

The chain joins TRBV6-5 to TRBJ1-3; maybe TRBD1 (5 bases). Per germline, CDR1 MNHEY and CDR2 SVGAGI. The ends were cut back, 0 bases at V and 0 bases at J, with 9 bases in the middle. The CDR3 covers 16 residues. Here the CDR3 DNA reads TGTGCCAGCAGTTACTCGGCGGGGGACTCTGGAAACACCATATATTTT. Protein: CASSYSAGDSGNTIYF.

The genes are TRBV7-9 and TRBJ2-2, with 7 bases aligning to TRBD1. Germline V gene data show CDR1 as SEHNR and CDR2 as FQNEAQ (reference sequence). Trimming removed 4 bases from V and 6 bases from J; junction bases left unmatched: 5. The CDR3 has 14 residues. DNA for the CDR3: TGTGCCAGCAGCTCGACAGGGAGCGCCGGGGAGCTGTTTTTT. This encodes CASSSTGSAGELFF.

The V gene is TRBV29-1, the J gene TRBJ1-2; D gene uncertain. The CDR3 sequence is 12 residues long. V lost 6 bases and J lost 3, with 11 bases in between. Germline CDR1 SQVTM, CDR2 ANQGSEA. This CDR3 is CSVDAADYGYTF. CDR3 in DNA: TGCAGCGTGGACGCCGCGGACTATGGCTACACCTTC.

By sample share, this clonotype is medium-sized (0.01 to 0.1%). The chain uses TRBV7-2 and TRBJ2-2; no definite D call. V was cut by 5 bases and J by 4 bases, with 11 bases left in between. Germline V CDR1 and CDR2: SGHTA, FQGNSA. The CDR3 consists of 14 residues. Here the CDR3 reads CASSLAYGTGELFF. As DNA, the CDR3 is TGTGCCAGCAGCCTCGCTTATGGCACCGGGGAGCTGTTTTTT.

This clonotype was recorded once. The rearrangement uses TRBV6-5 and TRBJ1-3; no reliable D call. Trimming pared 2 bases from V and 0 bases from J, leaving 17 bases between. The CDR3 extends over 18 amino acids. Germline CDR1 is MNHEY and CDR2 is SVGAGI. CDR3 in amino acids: CASSYPSTGPSSGNTIYF. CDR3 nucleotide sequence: TGTGCCAGCAGTTACCCCTCCACTGGACCTAGCTCTGGAAACACCATATATTTT.

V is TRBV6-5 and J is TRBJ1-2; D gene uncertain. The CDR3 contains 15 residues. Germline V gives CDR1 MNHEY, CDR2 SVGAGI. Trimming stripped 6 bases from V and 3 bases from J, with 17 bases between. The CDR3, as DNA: TGTGCCAGCAGAGAAACTGGACGGCTCGACTATGGCTACACCTTC. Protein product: CASRETGRLDYGYTF.

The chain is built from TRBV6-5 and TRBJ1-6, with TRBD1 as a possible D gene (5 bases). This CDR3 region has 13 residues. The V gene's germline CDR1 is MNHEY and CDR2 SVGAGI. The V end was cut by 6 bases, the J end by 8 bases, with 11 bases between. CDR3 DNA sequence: TGTGCCAGCAGGCGGGACGGCGATTCACCCCTCCACTTT. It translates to CASRRDGDSPLHF.

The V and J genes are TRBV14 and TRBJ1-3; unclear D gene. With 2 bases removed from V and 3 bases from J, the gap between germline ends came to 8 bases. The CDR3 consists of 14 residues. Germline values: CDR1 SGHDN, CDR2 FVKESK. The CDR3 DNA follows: TGTGCCAGCAGCCAATACCAGGATGGAAACACCATATATTTT. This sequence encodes CASSQYQDGNTIYF.

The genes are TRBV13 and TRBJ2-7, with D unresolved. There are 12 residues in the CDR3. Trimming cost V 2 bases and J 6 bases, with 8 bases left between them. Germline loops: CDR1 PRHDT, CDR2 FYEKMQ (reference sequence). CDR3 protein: CASSLSWTEQYF. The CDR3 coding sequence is TGTGCCAGCAGCTTATCCTGGACCGAGCAGTACTTC.

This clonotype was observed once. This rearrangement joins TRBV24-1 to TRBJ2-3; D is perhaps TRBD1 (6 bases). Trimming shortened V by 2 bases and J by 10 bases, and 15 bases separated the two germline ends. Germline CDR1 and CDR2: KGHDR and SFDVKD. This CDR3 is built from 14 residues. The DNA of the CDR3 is TGTGCCACCAGTGATTACTGGACAGTCGGAGCGCAGTATTTT. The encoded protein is CATSDYWTVGAQYF.

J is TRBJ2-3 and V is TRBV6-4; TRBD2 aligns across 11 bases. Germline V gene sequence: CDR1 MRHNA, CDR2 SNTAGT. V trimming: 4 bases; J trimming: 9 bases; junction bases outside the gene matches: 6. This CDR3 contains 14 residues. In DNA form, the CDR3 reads TGTGCCAGCAGTGCTAGCGGGGGGAGTGGAACGCAGTATTTT. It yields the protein CASSASGGSGTQYF.

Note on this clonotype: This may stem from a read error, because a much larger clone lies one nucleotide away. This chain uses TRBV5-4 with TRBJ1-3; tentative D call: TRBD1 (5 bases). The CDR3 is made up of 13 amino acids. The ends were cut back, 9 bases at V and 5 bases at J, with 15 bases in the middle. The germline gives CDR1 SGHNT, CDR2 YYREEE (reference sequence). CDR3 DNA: TGTGCCATCTATCCCGGGGGACGAAACACCATATATTTT. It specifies CAIYPGGRNTIYF.

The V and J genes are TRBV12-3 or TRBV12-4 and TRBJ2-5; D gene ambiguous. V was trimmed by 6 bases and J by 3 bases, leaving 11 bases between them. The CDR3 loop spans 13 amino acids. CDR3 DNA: TGTGCCAGCAGAAAAGGTGAGGAAGAGACCCAGTACTTC. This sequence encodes CASRKGEEETQYF.

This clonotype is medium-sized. Written as DNA, the CDR3 is TGTGCCAGCAGCTTAGGTCAGGGGTTCGGCGATACGCAGTATTTT. Translating it yields CASSLGQGFGDTQYF. The rearrangement joins TRBV7-9 to TRBJ2-3, with a tentative D call TRBD1 (6 bases). V lost 1 base and J lost 6, with 14 bases in between. The germline V gene encodes CDR1 SEHNR and CDR2 FQNEAQ (reference sequence). The CDR3 is made up of 15 amino acids.

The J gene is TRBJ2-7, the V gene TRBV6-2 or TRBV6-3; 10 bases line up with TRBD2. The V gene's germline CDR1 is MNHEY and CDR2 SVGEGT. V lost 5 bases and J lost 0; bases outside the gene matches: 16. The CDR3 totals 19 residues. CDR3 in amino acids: CASSQQGRVAGGASYEQYF. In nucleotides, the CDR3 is TGTGCCAGCAGTCAACAAGGGCGGGTAGCGGGGGGTGCCTCCTACGAGCAGTACTTC.

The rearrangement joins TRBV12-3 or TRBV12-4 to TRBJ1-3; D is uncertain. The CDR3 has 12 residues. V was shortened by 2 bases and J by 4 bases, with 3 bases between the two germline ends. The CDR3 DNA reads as TGTGCCAGCAGTTTAACAGGAAACACCATATATTTT. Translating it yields CASSLTGNTIYF.

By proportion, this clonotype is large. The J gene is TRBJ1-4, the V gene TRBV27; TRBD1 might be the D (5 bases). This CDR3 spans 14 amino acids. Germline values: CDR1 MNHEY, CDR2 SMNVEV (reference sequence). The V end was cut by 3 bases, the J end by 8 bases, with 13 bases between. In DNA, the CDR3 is TGTGCCAGCAGTTTCATAGGGGCGGGGGAAAAACTGTTTTTT. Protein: CASSFIGAGEKLFF.